This T cell receptor (beta chain) was identified in a study of cytomegalovirus exposure and HLA in healthy donors. Donors consisted of healthy bone marrow donors. Between the trimmed V and J ends, which lost 2 bases and 8 bases, there was a span of 12 bases. Germline V CDR1 and CDR2: MDHEN, SYDVKM. The CDR3 is 14 residues long. PCR used 60 Vbeta primers and 13 Jbeta primers. Clones were sequenced by immunoSEQ multiplex PCR, and TCRdb holds only the in-frame ones, with some missing. This table lists under 130,000 clones. Study-wide results and limits: Analyses of presence/absence relied on an assumption of roughly uniform sequencing depth across donors. Links to common viral pathogens appeared, in a later analysis, for several of the most significant clusters.

For this clone: Its antigen is not identified.

J is TRBJ1-4 and V is TRBV28, with D perhaps TRBD1 (6 bases). The material sequenced was PBMCs. The clonotype was recovered from a man aged 35 to 55 in good health and CMV-seronegative. This CDR3 reads CASSLPQGREKLFF. The CDR3 DNA follows: TGTGCCAGCAGTTTACCACAGGGTAGGGAAAAACTGTTTTTT.